Presented here are 21 T cell receptor beta chains from one specimen sequenced in a study of blood T cell repertoires in COVID-19 (dated by TCRdb to about 2020). Receptor libraries were prepared by the immunoSEQ multiplex PCR assay. The clones in this table, taken by TCRdb from immuneACCESS, are in-frame only. Not every clone is retained; where verified, under half of the shortfall comes from an unresolved V gene, and the cause of the rest is unknown. In this sample the table shows 390,000 or so clones, 80% to 90% of which occur a single time. Of the sample, about 9.4% falls within the top ten clones. The sequencing sample was made of peripheral blood. The source is a woman in her twenties or thirties with COVID-19, enrolled during active disease.

This clone was seen once. In DNA form, the CDR3 reads TGTGCCAGCAGCGGACAAGCCTCCGGGGCCAACGTCCTGACTTTC. Translating gives CASSGQASGANVLTF. The rearrangement joins TRBV7-9 to TRBJ2-6; D may be TRBD1 (5 bases). V was clipped by 5 bases and J by 4 bases, with 12 bases between them. The CDR3 sequence is 15 residues long. Germline loops: CDR1 SEHNR, CDR2 FQNEAQ (reference sequence).

The rearrangement joins TRBV7-9 to TRBJ2-7; tentative D call: TRBD2 (6 bases). The germline CDR1 and CDR2 sequences are SEHNR and FQNEAQ (reference sequence). Trimming cost V 2 bases and J 10 bases, with 12 bases left between them. The CDR3 has 12 amino acids. The CDR3: CASSLPGEEQYF. The CDR3 DNA is TGTGCCAGCAGCTTACCGGGGGAAGAACAGTACTTC. The variable domain in full, with the rest retrieved from reference TRBV7-9 and TRBJ2-7, is DTGVSQNPRHKITKRGQNVTFRCDPISEHNRLYWYRQTLGQGPEFLTYFQNEAQLEKSRLLSDRFSAERPKGSFSTLEIQRTEQGDSAMYLCASSLPGEEQYFGPGTRLTVT.

The chain links TRBV6-5 to TRBJ2-3; TRBD2 matches 7 bases. The CDR3 runs 13 residues. Germline V CDR1 and CDR2: MNHEY, SVGAGI. The trim removed 0 bases at V and 6 bases at J, leaving 0 bases unmatched. The CDR3 loop is CASSYSGGDTQYF. In DNA form, the CDR3 reads TGTGCCAGCAGTTACTCGGGAGGGGATACGCAGTATTTT.

The chain carries TRBV24-1 and TRBJ2-7, with a weak D call TRBD1 (5 bases). Trimming removed 9 bases at V and 5 bases at J, with 19 bases between. This CDR3 contains 14 residues. Per germline, CDR1 KGHDR and CDR2 SFDVKD. This CDR3 is CATAGAGSRNEQYF. CDR3 nucleotides: TGTGCCACCGCTGGGGCAGGGTCAAGGAACGAGCAGTACTTC.

This chain links TRBV6-6 with TRBJ2-5; 7 positions agree with TRBD2. This CDR3 contains 13 residues. V trimming: 8 bases; J trimming: 4 bases; junction bases outside the gene matches: 7. Per the germline V gene, CDR1 is MNHNY and CDR2 is SVGAGI (reference sequence). In nucleotides, the CDR3 is TGTGCCAGCTCCTATGGGGGGGGAGAGACCCAGTACTTC. Its translation: CASSYGGGETQYF.

The chain links TRBV27 to TRBJ1-5, with TRBD1 identical over 9 bases. The germline CDR1 and CDR2 sequences are MNHEY and SMNVEV (reference sequence). This CDR3 contains 14 residues. The V and J ends lost 8 bases and 6 bases, in that order; junction bases with no gene match: 8. CDR3 nucleotide sequence: TGTGCCAGCTGCACTACAGGGGGCATTCAGCCCCAGCATTTT. Translation gives CASCTTGGIQPQHF.

The J gene is TRBJ1-5, the V gene TRBV6-2 or TRBV6-3, with 10 bases matching TRBD1. The CDR3 is made up of 14 amino acids. CDR1 and CDR2 from the germline V gene are MNHEY and SVGEGT. The V segment lost 2 bases and the J segment 7 bases; nucleotides outside the gene matches: 2. CDR3: CASSYRDRGQPQHF. For the CDR3, the DNA is TGTGCCAGCAGTTACAGGGACAGGGGACAGCCCCAGCATTTT.

The chain joins TRBV11-2 to TRBJ1-4; D is unclear. Trimming stripped 5 bases from V and 7 bases from J, with 17 bases between. The germline CDR1 and CDR2 sequences are SGHAT and FQNNGV. The CDR3 length is 15 residues. CDR3 sequence (DNA): TGTGCCAGCAGCACGCGACAACCAATGGGTGAAAAACTGTTTTTT. Encoded protein: CASSTRQPMGEKLFF.

This chain uses TRBV6-6 with TRBJ2-7, with TRBD2 matching 10 bases. The CDR3 covers 16 residues. V dropped 6 bases and J dropped 9; count of bases not matched to a gene: 17. Germline assignment: CDR1 MNHNY and CDR2 SVGAGI (reference sequence). The chain's CDR3 is CASSPVAGGESIAQYF. The DNA of the CDR3 is TGTGCCAGCAGCCCTGTAGCGGGAGGTGAGTCGATTGCGCAGTACTTC.

The chain links TRBV6-5 to TRBJ2-2; 8 positions match TRBD1. Per germline, CDR1 MNHEY and CDR2 SVGAGI. Trimming took 5 bases from V and 7 from J; bases not matched to a gene: 3. The CDR3 runs to 13 residues. As DNA, the CDR3 is TGTGCCAGCAGTCAGGGGGCCGGCGGGGAGCTGTTTTTT. Protein product: CASSQGAGGELFF.

The rearrangement links TRBV19 to TRBJ2-6; no firm D call. Germline lookup yields CDR1 LNHDA and CDR2 SQIVND (reference sequence). V was trimmed by 4 bases and J by 4 bases, leaving 14 bases between them. The CDR3 runs 16 residues. The CDR3 nucleotides are TGTGCCAGTAGTACCCTCCCGGGTAGAGGGGCCAACGTCCTGACTTTC. Amino acids: CASSTLPGRGANVLTF.

Here the CDR3 reads CASSSGGRGTGELFF. Written as DNA, the CDR3 is TGTGCCAGCAGCTCAGGGGGCCGCGGGACCGGGGAGCTGTTTTTT. V usage is TRBV5-6 and J usage is TRBJ2-2; 8 nucleotides align to TRBD1. Trimming took 3 bases from V and 5 from J; bases not matched to a gene: 6. The CDR3 sequence is 15 residues long. Germline V lookup: CDR1 SGHDT, CDR2 YYEEEE. Combining the CDR3 with reference TRBV5-6 and TRBJ2-2 gives the whole variable domain DAGVTQSPTHLIKTRGQQVTLRCSPKSGHDTVSWYQQALGQGPQFIFQYYEEEERQRGNFPDRFSGHQFPNYSSELNVNALLLGDSALYLCASSSGGRGTGELFFGEGSRLTVL.

The V call is TRBV6-6, the J call TRBJ1-2, with 7 positions matching TRBD1. The CDR3 loop spans 13 amino acids. Germline V gene data show CDR1 as MNHNY and CDR2 as SVGAGI (reference sequence). V trimming: 6 bases; J trimming: 7 bases; junction bases outside the gene matches: 8. In DNA, the CDR3 is TGTGCCAGCAGCAACGACAGGGATATTGGCTACACCTTC. Its translation is CASSNDRDIGYTF.

A remark on this clone: This may arise from a read error, as a much more abundant clone is one base away. Other DNA sequences within the sample encode an identical CDR3. The J gene is TRBJ2-1, the V gene TRBV9, with 8 bases matching TRBD2. V trimming: 4 bases; J trimming: 0 bases; junction bases outside the gene matches: 3. The CDR3 extends over 15 amino acids. The V gene's germline CDR1 is SGDLS and CDR2 YYNGEE. CDR3 nucleotides: TGTGCCAGCAGCTTCAGCGGGAGCTCCTACAATGAGCAGTTCTTC. Amino acids: CASSFSGSSYNEQFF.

This rearrangement joins TRBV6-4 to TRBJ2-2; TRBD2 agrees at 9 bases. This CDR3 contains 14 residues. The V segment lost 4 bases and the J segment 3 bases; nucleotides outside the gene matches: 0. CDR1 is MRHNA, CDR2 SNTAGT, per germline. CDR3 protein: CASSVAGDTGELFF. The CDR3, as DNA: TGTGCCAGCAGTGTAGCGGGAGACACCGGGGAGCTGTTTTTT.

A remark on this clone: A much larger clonotype is one base distant, so this may be a read error. Other nucleotide sequences in the sample specify the same CDR3. The chain employs TRBV27 and TRBJ1-2; 8 bases map to TRBD1. The trim removed 6 bases at V and 5 bases at J, leaving 5 bases unmatched. The length of the CDR3 is 13 residues. Germline values: CDR1 MNHEY, CDR2 SMNVEV (reference sequence). CDR3 DNA: TGTGCCAGCAGCTTTCGGACAGGGTATGGCTACACCTTC. This gives the protein CASSFRTGYGYTF.

V and J are TRBV6-5 and TRBJ1-1, with D possibly TRBD1 on 5 matching bases. The CDR3 consists of 14 residues. Trimming stripped 6 bases from V and 0 bases from J, with 11 bases between. Germline CDR1 is MNHEY and CDR2 is SVGAGI. The CDR3, as DNA: TGTGCCAGCAGGGGGGGGTGGATGAACACTGAAGCTTTCTTT. Amino acids: CASRGGWMNTEAFF.

The sample holds one count of this clone. The chain employs TRBV6-5 and TRBJ2-1; 11 bases align to TRBD2. CDR1 and CDR2 (germline): MNHEY, SVGAGI. V was clipped by 5 bases and J by 3 bases; unmatched bases: 3. The CDR3 sequence is 15 residues long. The CDR3 loop is CASSHTSGSYNEQFF. The DNA of the CDR3 is TGTGCCAGCAGTCATACTAGCGGGAGCTACAATGAGCAGTTCTTC.

This chain joins TRBV6-5 and TRBJ1-2, with 7 bases that match TRBD1. Germline CDR1 is MNHEY and CDR2 is SVGAGI. This CDR3 comprises 13 residues. Trimming cost V 6 bases and J 3 bases; bases outside gene matches: 4. DNA for the CDR3: TGTGCCAGCAGGAGAGGGACAGACTATGGCTACACCTTC. As protein: CASRRGTDYGYTF.

This chain uses TRBV30 with TRBJ2-2; the match to TRBD2 covers 8 bases. The CDR3 has 16 residues. Per germline, CDR1 GTSNPN and CDR2 SVGIG (reference sequence). J was trimmed by 7 bases and V by 0 bases; bases with no gene match: 10. CDR3 sequence (DNA): TGTGCCTGGAGTGTAGACGGGCGGGGGGCGTACGGGGAGCTGTTTTTT. Its translation is CAWSVDGRGAYGELFF.

The V and J genes are TRBV24-1 and TRBJ1-4; 8 nucleotides align to TRBD1. Germline-derived CDR1 and CDR2 are KGHDR and SFDVKD. The junction had 7 bases not matched to a gene; V was cut back by 5 bases and J by 3 bases. The CDR3 consists of 16 residues. The CDR3 spells CATSAAGGAANEKLFF. The CDR3 bases are TGTGCCACCAGTGCGGCAGGGGGCGCGGCTAATGAAAAACTGTTTTTT.